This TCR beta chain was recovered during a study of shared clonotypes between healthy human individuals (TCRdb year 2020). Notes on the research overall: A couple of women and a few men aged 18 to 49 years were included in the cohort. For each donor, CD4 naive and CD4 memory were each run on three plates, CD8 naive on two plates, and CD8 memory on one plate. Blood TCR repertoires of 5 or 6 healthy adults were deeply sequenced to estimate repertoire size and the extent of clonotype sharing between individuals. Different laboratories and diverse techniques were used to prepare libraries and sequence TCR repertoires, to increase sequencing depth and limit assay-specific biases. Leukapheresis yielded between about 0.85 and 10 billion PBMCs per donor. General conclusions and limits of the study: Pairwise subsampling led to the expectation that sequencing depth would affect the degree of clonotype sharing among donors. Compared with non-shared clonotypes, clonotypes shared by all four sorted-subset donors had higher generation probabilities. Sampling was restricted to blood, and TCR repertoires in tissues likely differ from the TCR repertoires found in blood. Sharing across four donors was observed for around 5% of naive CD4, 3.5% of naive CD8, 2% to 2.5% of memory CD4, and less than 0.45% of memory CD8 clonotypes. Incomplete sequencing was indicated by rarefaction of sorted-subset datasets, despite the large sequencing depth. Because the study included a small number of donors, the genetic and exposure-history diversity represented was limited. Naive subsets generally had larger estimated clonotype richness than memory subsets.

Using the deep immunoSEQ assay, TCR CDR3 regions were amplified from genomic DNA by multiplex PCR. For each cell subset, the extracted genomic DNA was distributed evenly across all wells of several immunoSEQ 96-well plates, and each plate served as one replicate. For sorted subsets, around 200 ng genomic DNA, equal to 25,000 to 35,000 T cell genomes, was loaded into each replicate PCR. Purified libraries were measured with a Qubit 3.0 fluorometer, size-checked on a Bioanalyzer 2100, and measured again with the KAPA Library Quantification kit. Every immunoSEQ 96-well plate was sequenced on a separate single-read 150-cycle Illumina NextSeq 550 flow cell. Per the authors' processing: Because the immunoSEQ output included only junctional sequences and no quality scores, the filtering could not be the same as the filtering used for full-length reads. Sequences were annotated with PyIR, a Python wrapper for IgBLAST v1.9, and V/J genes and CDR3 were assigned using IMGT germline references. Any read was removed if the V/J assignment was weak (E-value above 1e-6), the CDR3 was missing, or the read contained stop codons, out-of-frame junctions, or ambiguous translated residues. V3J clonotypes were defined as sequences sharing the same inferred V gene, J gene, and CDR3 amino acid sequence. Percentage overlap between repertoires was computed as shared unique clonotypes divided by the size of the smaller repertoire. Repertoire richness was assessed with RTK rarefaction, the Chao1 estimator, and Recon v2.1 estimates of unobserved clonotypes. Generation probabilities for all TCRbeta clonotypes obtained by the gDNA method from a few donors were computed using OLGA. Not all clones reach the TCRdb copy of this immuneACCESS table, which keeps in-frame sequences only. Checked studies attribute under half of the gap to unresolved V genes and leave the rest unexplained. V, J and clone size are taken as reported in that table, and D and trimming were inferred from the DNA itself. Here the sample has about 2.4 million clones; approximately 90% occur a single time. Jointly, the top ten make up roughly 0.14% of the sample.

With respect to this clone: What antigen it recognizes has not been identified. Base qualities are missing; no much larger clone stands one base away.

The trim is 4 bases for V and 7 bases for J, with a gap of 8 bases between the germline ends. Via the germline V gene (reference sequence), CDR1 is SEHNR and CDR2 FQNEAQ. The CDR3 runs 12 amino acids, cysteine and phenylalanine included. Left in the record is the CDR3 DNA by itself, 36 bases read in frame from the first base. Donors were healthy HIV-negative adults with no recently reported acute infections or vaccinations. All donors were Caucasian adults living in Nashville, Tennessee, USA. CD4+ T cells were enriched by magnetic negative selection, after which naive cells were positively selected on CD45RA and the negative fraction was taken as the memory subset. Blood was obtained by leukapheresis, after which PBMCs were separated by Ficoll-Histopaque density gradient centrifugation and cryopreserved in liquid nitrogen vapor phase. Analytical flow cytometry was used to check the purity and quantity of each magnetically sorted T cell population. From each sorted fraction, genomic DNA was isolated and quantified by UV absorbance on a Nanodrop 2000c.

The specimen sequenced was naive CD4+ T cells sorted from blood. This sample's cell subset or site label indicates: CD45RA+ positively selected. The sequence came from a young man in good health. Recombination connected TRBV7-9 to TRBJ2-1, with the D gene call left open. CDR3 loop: CASSSQANEQFF. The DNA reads TGTGCCAGCAGCTCGCAGGCGAATGAGCAGTTCTTC.